These 21 T cell receptor beta chains came from one sample sequenced in a study of blood T cell repertoires in COVID-19. Clones were sequenced by immunoSEQ multiplex PCR, and TCRdb holds only the in-frame ones, with some missing. The sample includes around 250,000 clones, about 86% of them seen just once. Sequenced sample: peripheral blood. The source of these receptors is a man in his sixties with acute or convalescent COVID-19.

J is TRBJ1-1 and V is TRBV27, with no clear D. The length of the CDR3 is 15 residues. CDR1 is MNHEY, CDR2 SMNVEV, per germline (reference sequence). V shed 0 bases and J shed 2 bases, with 10 bases lying between them. CDR3 sequence reads: CASSLSSLLNTEAFF. Written as DNA, the CDR3 is TGTGCCAGCAGTTTATCTTCCCTTTTAAACACTGAAGCTTTCTTT.

This clone was picked up a small number of times. The CDR3 bases are TGTGCCAGCAGCTTCACGGGGGGATCTAGCAATCAGCCCCAGCATTTT. This translates into CASSFTGGSSNQPQHF. The chain carries TRBV5-5 and TRBJ1-5; maybe TRBD1 (5 bases). This CDR3 is built from 16 residues. V was trimmed by 2 bases and J by 0 bases, leaving 12 bases between them. CDR1 is SGHKS and CDR2 is YYEKEE in the germline V gene (reference sequence).

This clone was seen once. The rearrangement joins TRBV11-3 to TRBJ2-5; 9 nucleotides line up with TRBD1. The junction had 4 bases not matched to a gene; V was cut back by 4 bases and J by 4 bases. There are 14 residues in the CDR3. CDR1 is SGHNT, CDR2 YENEEA, per germline. The DNA for the CDR3 is TGTGCCAGCAGCTGGAGGGACAGGGCAGAGACCCAGTACTTC. Encoded protein: CASSWRDRAETQYF.

The V gene is TRBV5-1, the J gene TRBJ1-3, with TRBD1 matching over 8 bases. Trimming at V came to 4 bases and at J to 4 bases, leaving 10 bases not matched to a gene. The CDR3 is 16 residues long. Germline CDR1 reads SGHRS; CDR2 reads YFSETQ. CDR3 in DNA: TGCGCCAGCAGCAGGGAAGACAGGGGAGAAGGAAACACCATATATTTT. Its translation is CASSREDRGEGNTIYF.

V and J are TRBV2 and TRBJ2-7; possible D gene TRBD1, 6 bases. V lost 6 bases to trimming and J lost 0 bases, with 9 bases between them. The V gene's germline CDR1 is SNHLY and CDR2 FYNNEI. CDR3 length: 13 amino acids. CDR3 in DNA: TGTGCCAGCAGAACAGGGTTCTCCTACGAGCAGTACTTC. Its translation is CASRTGFSYEQYF.

This clone was seen a single time. The rearrangement joins TRBV28 to TRBJ1-2, with 7 positions matching TRBD1. The CDR3 is 13 amino acids. V shed 9 bases, J shed 4 bases, and the junction held 8 bases outside the gene matches. The germline CDR1 and CDR2 sequences are MDHEN and SYDVKM. The CDR3 sequence: CASADRAGYGYTF. CDR3 coding DNA: TGTGCCAGTGCTGACAGGGCTGGCTATGGCTACACCTTC.

In this sample, this clone turned up once. This chain connects TRBV27 to TRBJ1-1; a weak D match, TRBD1 (5 bases). Germline V lookup: CDR1 MNHEY, CDR2 SMNVEV (reference sequence). The CDR3 is 16 amino acids. Between the trimmed V and J ends, which lost 10 bases and 5 bases, there was a span of 26 bases. This CDR3 is CATRIRDPGRETEAFF. The CDR3 bases are TGTGCCACCCGCATCCGGGACCCCGGGAGGGAAACTGAAGCTTTCTTT.

The V and J genes are TRBV5-1 and TRBJ2-5, with TRBD2 identical over 14 bases. Germline CDR1 SGHRS, CDR2 YFSETQ. CDR3 length: 18 residues. With V trimmed by 3 bases and J by 2 bases, 9 bases remained unmatched. The CDR3 is CASSSGLAGGILQETQYF. CDR3 DNA: TGCGCCAGCAGCTCTGGACTAGCGGGAGGCATACTTCAAGAGACCCAGTACTTC. Variable domain in full (rest from reference TRBV5-1 and TRBJ2-5): KAGVTQTPRYLIKTRGQQVTLSCSPISGHRSVSWYQQTPGQGLQFLFEYFSETQRNKGNFPGRFSGRQFSNSRSEMNVSTLELGDSALYLCASSSGLAGGILQETQYFGPGTRLLVL.

This chain joins TRBV30 and TRBJ2-7; weak D call: TRBD2 (6 bases). In germline, CDR1 is GTSNPN, CDR2 SVGIG (reference sequence). V was trimmed by 3 bases and J by 2 bases, leaving 11 bases between them. The CDR3 is 13 residues long. For the CDR3, the DNA is TGTGCCTGGAGCTGGCGGGATGCCTACGAGCAGTACTTC. This codes for CAWSWRDAYEQYF.

The chain is built from TRBV11-2 and TRBJ2-1, with 9 bases matching TRBD2. CDR3 length: 15 residues. Trimming at V came to 2 bases and at J to 5 bases, leaving 4 bases not matched to a gene. CDR1 is SGHAT, CDR2 FQNNGV, per germline. The chain's CDR3 is CASSLSLAGNNEQFF. CDR3 DNA sequence: TGTGCCAGCAGCTTAAGCCTAGCGGGAAACAATGAGCAGTTCTTC.

The gene calls are TRBV28 and TRBJ1-2; D might be TRBD1 (6 bases). Trimming removed 6 bases from V and 5 bases from J, with 10 bases in between. Looked up from germline, CDR1 is MDHEN and CDR2 is SYDVKM. The CDR3 sequence is 12 residues long. In DNA form, the CDR3 reads TGTGCCAGCAGCCTTAGGGGGTATGGCTACACCTTC. This sequence encodes CASSLRGYGYTF.

The chain couples TRBV15 to TRBJ1-5; D call uncertain. Germline V gives CDR1 LNHNV, CDR2 YYDKDF (reference sequence). Trimming removed 0 bases from V and 4 bases from J, with 16 bases in between. CDR3 length: 17 residues. The CDR3 protein is CATSREFGRANNQPQHF. The CDR3 DNA reads as TGTGCCACCAGCAGAGAATTTGGGAGGGCAAATAATCAGCCCCAGCATTTT.

The gene calls are TRBV15 and TRBJ2-4; TRBD1 might be the D (6 bases). CDR1 and CDR2 (germline): LNHNV, YYDKDF (reference sequence). The germline V and J ends were trimmed by 0 bases and 2 bases, with 8 bases remaining between them. The CDR3 length is 15 residues. The DNA of the CDR3 is TGTGCCACCAGCAGAGACAGGGGAACCAAAAACATTCAGTACTTC. The encoded protein is CATSRDRGTKNIQYF. Together with reference TRBV15 and TRBJ2-4, the CDR3 gives the full variable domain: DAMVIQNPRYQVTQFGKPVTLSCSQTLNHNVMYWYQQKSSQAPKLLFHYYDKDFNNEADTPDNFQSRRPNTSFCFLDIRSPGLGDTAMYLCATSRDRGTKNIQYFGAGTRLSVL.

The CDR3 is CASSGRTGGGELFF. The CDR3, as DNA: TGTGCCAGCAGCGGGCGGACAGGGGGCGGGGAGCTGTTTTTT. The rearrangement joins TRBV11-3 to TRBJ2-2; 10 bases map to TRBD1. The trim removed 5 bases at V and 7 bases at J, leaving 4 bases unmatched. Germline V gene lookup returns CDR1 SGHNT and CDR2 YENEEA. This CDR3 comprises 14 residues.

This sequence joins TRBV5-1 and TRBJ1-1, with 12 bases that match TRBD1. Trimming took 1 base from V and 4 from J; bases not matched to a gene: 8. Germline V gene data show CDR1 as SGHRS and CDR2 as YFSETQ. CDR3 length: 17 amino acids. The CDR3 sequence: CASSLPGQGAVGTEAFF. As DNA, the CDR3 is TGCGCCAGCAGCTTGCCGGGACAGGGGGCGGTCGGCACTGAAGCTTTCTTT.

The chain combines TRBV4-1 with TRBJ1-1; maybe TRBD1 (6 bases). V was pared by 1 base and J by 1 base, with 10 bases between. Germline V CDR1 and CDR2: MGHRA, YSYEKL. This CDR3 comprises 15 residues. The CDR3: CASSQGTATNTEAFF. In DNA form, the CDR3 reads TGCGCCAGCAGCCAAGGGACAGCTACGAACACTGAAGCTTTCTTT.

The chain recombines TRBV7-9 with TRBJ1-2; a possible D gene is TRBD1 (6 bases). From germline, CDR1 is SEHNR and CDR2 FQNEAQ (reference sequence). Between the trimmed V and J ends, which lost 1 base and 5 bases, there was a span of 11 bases. The CDR3 sequence is 14 residues long. The chain's CDR3 is CASSLGGLPYGYTF. The DNA of the CDR3 is TGTGCCAGCAGCTTAGGGGGGCTGCCGTATGGCTACACCTTC.

The chain uses TRBV11-2 and TRBJ2-1; TRBD2 matches 11 bases. This CDR3 comprises 14 residues. CDR1 and CDR2 (germline): SGHAT, FQNNGV. Germline trimming cut 6 bases from V and 4 bases from J; bases unmatched to any gene: 2. The CDR3 region is CASRLAGEYNEQFF. CDR3 nucleotides: TGTGCCAGCAGACTAGCGGGAGAATACAATGAGCAGTTCTTC.

This rearrangement joins TRBV11-1 to TRBJ2-3; 13 nucleotides line up with TRBD2. From germline, CDR1 is SGHAT and CDR2 FQDESV (reference sequence). CDR3 length: 16 amino acids. J was trimmed by 4 bases and V by 5 bases; bases with no gene match: 6. CDR3 protein: CASSPWTSGSSDTQYF. The CDR3 nucleotides read TGTGCCAGCAGCCCGTGGACTAGCGGGAGCTCAGATACGCAGTATTTT.

Only one count was recorded for this clone. This chain joins TRBV7-2 and TRBJ2-1; D uncertain. Per the germline V gene, CDR1 is SGHTA and CDR2 is FQGNSA. Trimming removed 5 bases from V and 0 bases from J, with 11 bases in between. This CDR3 has 15 residues. Here the CDR3 reads CASSTPPSSYNEQFF. The CDR3 region has the DNA TGTGCCAGCAGCACCCCCCCGAGCTCCTACAATGAGCAGTTCTTC.

This chain uses TRBV5-1 with TRBJ1-4, with D perhaps matching TRBD1 (6 bases). The CDR3 extends over 14 amino acids. Trimming took off 5 bases at V and 4 bases at J, with 12 bases between the two ends. Per the germline V gene, CDR1 is SGHRS and CDR2 is YFSETQ. The CDR3 loop reads CASRLGGNNEKLFF. The CDR3 DNA reads TGCGCCAGCAGACTAGGGGGAAATAATGAAAAACTGTTTTTT.